One TCR beta chain is described in this entry. As yet, its antigen is unknown. Donors showed nominal health when sampled, although they likely had unrecorded immune exposures. CDR3 size: 16 residues. The V segment lost 5 bases and the J segment 5 bases; nucleotides outside the gene matches: 13. The germline V gene has CDR1 SGHTA and CDR2 FQGNSA. The data stem from a study of cytomegalovirus exposure and HLA in healthy donors. Study results and limitations: In a later analysis, across HLA loci, associated TCR counts were highest for DRB1, lowest for HLA-C.

The PCR was carried out with 60 Vbeta primers and 13 Jbeta primers. This table comes from immunoSEQ multiplex PCR, and its TCRdb copy is limited to in-frame clones, with some not included. The profile shows 150,000 or so clones, approximately 80% of them singletons. The V call is TRBV7-2, the J call TRBJ2-5, with 8 bases lining up with TRBD2. Sequencing input: PBMCs. The receptor's source is a man aged 45-65 years in good health and CMV-seronegative. CDR3 residues: CASSPQVGGAGETQYF. The CDR3 nucleotides read TGTGCCAGCAGCCCGCAAGTCGGGGGGGCCGGGGAGACCCAGTACTTC.